These 7 T cell receptor beta chains were sequenced from one sample in a study of T cells in Graves' hyperthyroidism and ophthalmopathy. The TCR beta CDR3 regions underwent amplification using RNA transcripts as the source. In the first-round RT-PCR of the TCR CDR3, the HTBI primer set was used. MiXCR, run by TCRdb on the multiplex PCR reads, gives a single entry per CDR3 protein. The data hold 250,000 to 300,000 distinct CDR3 sequences, with roughly 14% observed a single time. Sequencing was carried out using blood. These receptors were collected from a woman aged 30 to 39 with Graves' hyperthyroidism that later progressed to Graves' ophthalmopathy.

The chain recombines TRBV7-9 with TRBJ2-1; D remains ambiguous. V lost 1 base to trimming and J lost 6 bases, with 10 bases between them. Germline-derived CDR1 and CDR2 are SEHNR and FQNEAQ (reference sequence). The CDR3 is 14 residues long. The CDR3 is CASSLGLGLNEQFF. The DNA of the CDR3 is TGTGCCAGCAGCTTAGGTTTAGGGCTCAATGAGCAGTTCTTC. Looking up the rest from reference TRBV7-9 and TRBJ2-1 gives the full variable domain: DTGVSQNPRHKITKRGQNVTFRCDPISEHNRLYWYRQTLGQGPEFLTYFQNEAQLEKSRLLSDRFSAERPKGSFSTLEIQRTEQGDSAMYLCASSLGLGLNEQFFGPGTRLTVL.

The chain couples TRBV5-1 to TRBJ1-1, with TRBD1 identical over 11 bases. The CDR3 extends over 19 amino acids. The V gene's germline CDR1 is SGHRS and CDR2 YFSETQ. J gave up 3 bases and V 0 bases, and 13 bases lay outside the gene matches. CDR3 sequence (DNA): TGCGCCAGCAGCTTGGAATTTACGGACAGGGGGCTTAAGGACACTGAAGCTTTCTTT. It specifies CASSLEFTDRGLKDTEAFF. Full variable domain (rest looked up from reference TRBV5-1 and TRBJ1-1): KAGVTQTPRYLIKTRGQQVTLSCSPISGHRSVSWYQQTPGQGLQFLFEYFSETQRNKGNFPGRFSGRQFSNSRSEMNVSTLELGDSALYLCASSLEFTDRGLKDTEAFFGQGTRLTVV.

A remark on this clonotype: With a much larger clone just one base away, this may be a read error. V is TRBV27 and J is TRBJ2-5, with D possibly being TRBD2 (6 bases). From germline, CDR1 is MNHEY and CDR2 SMNVEV (reference sequence). There are 13 residues in the CDR3. DNA of the CDR3: TGTGCCAGCAGTTCGGGAGACCAAGAGGCCCAGTACTTC. It encodes CASSSGDQEAQYF.

The V call is TRBV10-3, the J call TRBJ2-3; 8 bases are a match to TRBD2. This CDR3 has 11 amino acids. Germline CDR1 ENHRY, CDR2 SYGVKD. Trimming removed 6 bases from V and 12 bases from J; junction bases left unmatched: 5. For the CDR3, the DNA is TGTGCCATCAGGGGTAGCGGGAATCAGTATTTT. Protein sequence: CAIRGSGNQYF.

This clonotype has at least ten counts. The V call is TRBV5-1, the J call TRBJ1-2; 8 bases line up with TRBD1. The trim removed 5 bases at V and 7 bases at J, leaving 13 bases unmatched. The CDR3 sequence is 15 residues long. Germline V CDR1 and CDR2: SGHRS, YFSETQ. For the CDR3, the DNA is TGCGCCAGCAGTTCGACCCCAGGGGGCGCAGGTGGCTACACCTTC. Amino acid sequence: CASSSTPGGAGGYTF. The complete variable domain, with remaining parts taken from reference TRBV5-1 and TRBJ1-2, reads KAGVTQTPRYLIKTRGQQVTLSCSPISGHRSVSWYQQTPGQGLQFLFEYFSETQRNKGNFPGRFSGRQFSNSRSEMNVSTLELGDSALYLCASSSTPGGAGGYTFGSGTRLTVV.

The chain uses TRBV18 and TRBJ1-3; 8 bases match TRBD1. Trimming removed 2 bases from V and 3 bases from J; junction bases left unmatched: 3. The germline gives CDR1 KGHSH, CDR2 LQKENI. There are 15 residues in the CDR3. In DNA form, the CDR3 reads TGTGCCAGCTCACCAGCAGGGGGCTTTGGAAACACCATATATTTT. Translation: CASSPAGGFGNTIYF.

The rearrangement joins TRBV20-1 to TRBJ2-7, with TRBD2 as a possible D gene (6 bases). The CDR3 consists of 14 residues. V was shortened by 5 bases and J by 4 bases, with 18 bases between the two germline ends. CDR1 is DFQATT, CDR2 SNEGSKA, per germline (reference sequence). The CDR3 DNA reads as TGCAGTGCTGGATCGCCCCGGGAGCCTTACGAGCAGTACTTC. Its translation: CSAGSPREPYEQYF.